What follows are 32 T cell receptor beta chains derived from one specimen sequenced in a study of identical twins. TCRdb fed the 5' RACE reads into MiXCR, producing one record per CDR3 protein. Among under 900,000 distinct CDR3 sequences listed, about 20% were seen once. This sample was shared with a second study, whose subject was T cells expressing NK-cell markers.

Sequencing was performed on PBMCs. Receptor source: a woman younger than 35 in good health.

V gene TRBV20-1 combines with J gene TRBJ1-2, with TRBD1 matching over 8 bases. Germline V gives CDR1 DFQATT, CDR2 SNEGSKA (reference sequence). J lost 3 bases, V lost 6 bases, and 12 bases had no gene match. The CDR3 has 15 amino acids. CDR3 sequence (DNA): TGCAGTGCCCCACGAACGCAGGGGGCTGACTATGGCTACACCTTC. Translation: CSAPRTQGADYGYTF.

This clonotype has only a few counts. The chain links TRBV10-3 to TRBJ1-1; 8 bases align to TRBD1. CDR3 length: 14 amino acids. After removal of 0 bases from V and 11 bases from J, the junction contained 8 bases not matched to a gene. Per the germline V gene, CDR1 is ENHRY and CDR2 is SYGVKD. CDR3 sequence: CAISESGDRRRAFF. The CDR3 DNA is TGTGCCATCAGTGAGTCTGGGGACAGGAGGCGGGCTTTCTTT.

This chain uses TRBV6-5 with TRBJ2-1; D may be TRBD2 (7 bases). The CDR3 totals 14 residues. In germline, CDR1 is MNHEY, CDR2 SVGAGI. V dropped 2 bases and J dropped 10 bases, with 15 bases sitting between them. CDR3 sequence reads: CASSYGGAVREQFF. CDR3 DNA: TGTGCCAGCAGTTACGGGGGGGCGGTTCGAGAGCAGTTCTTC.

The DNA for the CDR3 is TGCAGTGCTTCGGCCCTGGGCTACGAGCAGTACTTC. Its protein is CSASALGYEQYF. The chain carries TRBV20-1 and TRBJ2-7; D remains unclear. This CDR3 has 12 amino acids. V was clipped by 5 bases and J by 3 bases, with 11 bases between them. Germline values: CDR1 DFQATT, CDR2 SNEGSKA (reference sequence).

This clonotype has more than one count but fewer than ten. J is TRBJ2-1 and V is TRBV20-1, with 7 bases that match TRBD2. J was trimmed by 1 base and V by 5 bases; bases with no gene match: 8. The germline CDR1 and CDR2 sequences are DFQATT and SNEGSKA (reference sequence). CDR3 size: 15 residues. In DNA form, the CDR3 reads TGCAGTGCTGAGTTTTGGGGGGGTTCCTACAATGAGCAGTTCTTC. Its translation: CSAEFWGGSYNEQFF.

The table lists this clonotype with a few counts. J is TRBJ2-4 and V is TRBV7-9; TRBD2 might be the D (6 bases). The V and J ends lost 4 bases and 8 bases respectively, with 9 bases between them. Germline CDR1 reads SEHNR; CDR2 reads FQNEAQ (reference sequence). This CDR3 is built from 12 residues. In nucleotides, the CDR3 is TGTGCCAGCAGCTGGGACTCTTACATTCAGTACTTC. Translation gives CASSWDSYIQYF.

The gene calls are TRBV30 and TRBJ2-3; tentative D call: TRBD2 (5 bases). Trimming shortened V by 4 bases and J by 2 bases, and 10 bases separated the two germline ends. The CDR3 loop spans 13 amino acids. Germline V CDR1 and CDR2: GTSNPN, SVGIG (reference sequence). In nucleotides, the CDR3 is TGTGCCTGGAACCCCGGACTCACAGATACGCAGTATTTT. It is translated as CAWNPGLTDTQYF. The variable domain in full, with the rest retrieved from reference TRBV30 and TRBJ2-3, is SQTIHQWPATLVQPVGSPLSLECTVEGTSNPNLYWYRQAAGRGLQLLFYSVGIGQISSEVPQNLSASRPQDRQFILSSKKLLLSDSGFYLCAWNPGLTDTQYFGPGTRLTVL.

The chain combines TRBV20-1 with TRBJ1-1; TRBD1 might be the D (5 bases). Deletions cut 1 base from V and 4 bases from J, with 13 bases between. The CDR3 is made up of 14 amino acids. Germline-derived CDR1 and CDR2 are DFQATT and SNEGSKA (reference sequence). The CDR3, as DNA: TGCAGTGCTAGAGGAACAGGCGAAATCACTGAAGCTTTCTTT. Translation: CSARGTGEITEAFF.

This chain connects TRBV18 to TRBJ2-1; 9 nucleotides match TRBD2. The germline V gene has CDR1 KGHSH and CDR2 LQKENI. The V and J ends lost 4 bases and 9 bases, in that order; junction bases with no gene match: 7. The CDR3 consists of 14 residues. Written as DNA, the CDR3 is TGTGCCAGCTCACTGTTTAGCGGGGGTGGTGAGCAGTTCTTC. Translation: CASSLFSGGGEQFF.

This clonotype came up many times. This chain connects TRBV20-1 to TRBJ2-3; a weak D match, TRBD2 (6 bases). V was clipped by 2 bases and J by 0 bases, with 9 bases between them. Germline V gene data show CDR1 as DFQATT and CDR2 as SNEGSKA (reference sequence). CDR3 length: 14 residues. The CDR3 loop reads CSARRAGSTDTQYF. CDR3 DNA sequence: TGCAGTGCTAGAAGGGCGGGAAGCACAGATACGCAGTATTTT.

The chain carries TRBV10-3 and TRBJ2-2; 7 nucleotides agree with TRBD2. Germline CDR1 ENHRY, CDR2 SYGVKD. Trimming took 11 bases from V and 7 from J; bases not matched to a gene: 4. This CDR3 comprises 11 residues. CDR3 in DNA: TGTGCCGCGCGGGGGATCGGGGAGCTGTTTTTT. This encodes CAARGIGELFF.

This clonotype has a handful of counts. This chain joins TRBV21-1 and TRBJ1-1; the table's D call TRBD1 went unverified against the DNA. TRBV21-1 is a documented pseudogene. The CDR3 runs 14 residues. Here the CDR3 reads CASSKGTGTTEAFF. CDR3 bases: TGTGCCAGCAGCAAAGGAACAGGGACCACTGAAGCTTTCTTT.

This rearrangement joins TRBV10-2 to TRBJ2-7, with a weak D call TRBD2 (6 bases). Trimming removed 8 bases at V and 7 bases at J, with 15 bases between. The CDR3 contains 12 residues. Per germline, CDR1 WSHSY and CDR2 SAAADI. The CDR3 nucleotides read TGCGCCAGCGGGACTTACGGAAAGGAGCAGTACTTC. This gives the protein CASGTYGKEQYF.

This clonotype was picked up a small number of times. V and J are TRBV18 and TRBJ1-2; 8 nucleotides align to TRBD1. There are 14 residues in the CDR3. The germline CDR1 and CDR2 sequences are KGHSH and LQKENI. The trim removed 6 bases at V and 1 base at J, leaving 4 bases unmatched. This CDR3 reads CASSGDRLNYGYTF. CDR3 bases: TGTGCCAGCTCGGGGGACAGGCTTAACTATGGCTACACCTTC.

V is TRBV12-3 or TRBV12-4 and J is TRBJ2-2, with D uncertain. This CDR3 has 12 amino acids. Trimming stripped 2 bases from V and 8 bases from J, with 6 bases between. The CDR3 reads CASSLRLGELFF. CDR3 DNA: TGTGCCAGCAGTTTAAGGCTGGGGGAGCTGTTTTTT.

V usage is TRBV11-2 and J usage is TRBJ1-4, with unresolved D. Germline CDR1 SGHAT, CDR2 FQNNGV. This CDR3 region has 15 residues. Trimming took 0 bases from V and 0 from J, leaving 5 bases between them. The CDR3 region is CASSLEIATNEKLFF. In nucleotides, the CDR3 is TGTGCCAGCAGCTTAGAGATTGCAACTAATGAAAAACTGTTTTTT.

This clonotype was recorded only once. The CDR3 DNA reads as TGTGCCGCCCGGGGTAGTCCCGTGGTCTACGAGCAGTACTTC. It encodes CAARGSPVVYEQYF. This chain uses TRBV10-3 with TRBJ2-7, with TRBD2 as a possible D gene (5 bases). V was trimmed by 11 bases and J by 3 bases, leaving 20 bases between them. CDR1 is ENHRY, CDR2 SYGVKD, per germline. There are 14 residues in the CDR3.

This clonotype was detected a few times. V gene TRBV12-3 or TRBV12-4 combines with J gene TRBJ1-5; the D is unclear. The CDR3 covers 16 residues. The ends were cut back, 5 bases at V and 1 base at J, with 15 bases in the middle. The CDR3 nucleotides read TGTGCCAGCAGTGCCCCCGGGATACTAAGCAATCAGCCCCAGCATTTT. It yields the protein CASSAPGILSNQPQHF.

This clonotype was counted only a few times. This chain uses TRBV6-5 with TRBJ1-2; D is unresolved. V lost 6 bases and J 9 bases, leaving 14 bases between the germline ends. The CDR3 contains 12 residues. The germline CDR1 and CDR2 sequences are MNHEY and SVGAGI. The CDR3 DNA reads as TGTGCCAGCAGGGGTTGGGGAACCCGCTACACCTTC. Translating gives CASRGWGTRYTF.

Only a few counts were recorded for this clonotype. The rearrangement joins TRBV20-1 to TRBJ2-5, with D unclear. Germline lookup yields CDR1 DFQATT and CDR2 SNEGSKA (reference sequence). This CDR3 comprises 11 residues. V was clipped by 4 bases and J by 7 bases, with 10 bases between them. The CDR3 sequence: CSAIRLGTQYF. CDR3 nucleotides: TGCAGTGCTATACGGCTGGGGACCCAGTACTTC.

The V gene is TRBV7-2, the J gene TRBJ2-1, with 8 bases fitting TRBD2. J was trimmed by 6 bases and V by 5 bases; bases with no gene match: 6. The germline V gene encodes CDR1 SGHTA and CDR2 FQGNSA. The CDR3 loop spans 14 amino acids. In DNA form, the CDR3 reads TGTGCCAGCAGCCCCCGGGGGGGGACCAATGAGCAGTTCTTC. The encoded protein is CASSPRGGTNEQFF.

At least ten counts were recorded for this clonotype. The V gene is TRBV7-3, the J gene TRBJ2-2; TRBD2 matches 11 bases. V lost 4 bases and J lost 7; bases outside the gene matches: 8. The CDR3 has 16 residues. From germline, CDR1 is SGHTA and CDR2 FQGTGA. The CDR3 DNA reads TGTGCCAGCAGCTCAATAGCGGGGGGGCCCCTCGGGGAGCTGTTTTTT. Its translation is CASSSIAGGPLGELFF.

The chain employs TRBV7-9 and TRBJ2-3; TRBD2 aligns across 11 bases. Trimming took 5 bases from V and 1 from J; bases not matched to a gene: 8. The germline gives CDR1 SEHNR, CDR2 FQNEAQ (reference sequence). The CDR3 runs 17 residues. The CDR3 region is CASSPHSGRAGTDTQYF. Written as DNA, the CDR3 is TGTGCCAGCAGCCCTCATAGCGGGAGGGCCGGCACAGATACGCAGTATTTT. Looking up the rest from reference TRBV7-9 and TRBJ2-3 gives the full variable domain: DTGVSQNPRHKITKRGQNVTFRCDPISEHNRLYWYRQTLGQGPEFLTYFQNEAQLEKSRLLSDRFSAERPKGSFSTLEIQRTEQGDSAMYLCASSPHSGRAGTDTQYFGPGTRLTVL.

The chain links TRBV5-1 to TRBJ2-1; a possible D gene is TRBD1 (5 bases). The length of the CDR3 is 11 residues. Germline V lookup: CDR1 SGHRS, CDR2 YFSETQ. V lost 4 bases and J 10 bases, leaving 9 bases between the germline ends. CDR3 sequence (DNA): TGCGCCAGCAGCAAGCAGGGCGAGCAGTTCTTC. It codes for CASSKQGEQFF.

V is TRBV5-1 and J is TRBJ1-6; D gene unclear. Trimming shortened V by 1 base and J by 0 bases, and 8 bases separated the two germline ends. The germline CDR1 and CDR2 sequences are SGHRS and YFSETQ. There are 16 residues in the CDR3. DNA of the CDR3: TGCGCCAGCAGCTTGTCTCTTAGCTCCTATAATTCACCCCTCCACTTT. Its protein is CASSLSLSSYNSPLHF.

As DNA, the CDR3 is TGCAGCGTTGAGGGCGCGGGGGAAGTATTCAATGAGCAGTTCTTC. The encoded protein is CSVEGAGEVFNEQFF. The chain uses TRBV29-1 and TRBJ2-1; TRBD2 matches 7 bases. V lost 3 bases to trimming and J lost 6 bases; unmatched junction nucleotides: 11. Germline V lookup: CDR1 SQVTM, CDR2 ANQGSEA. CDR3 length: 15 amino acids.

This clonotype was seen at least ten times. The rearrangement joins TRBV3-1 to TRBJ2-5; a weak D match, TRBD2 (6 bases). Germline assignment: CDR1 LGHDT and CDR2 YNNKEL (reference sequence). Trimming removed 4 bases at V and 2 bases at J, with 17 bases between. The CDR3 covers 16 residues. The chain's CDR3 is CASSLRRASEQETQYF. The CDR3 DNA reads as TGTGCCAGCAGCCTACGTAGGGCTAGCGAACAAGAGACCCAGTACTTC.

The genes are TRBV27 and TRBJ1-1; TRBD1 might be the D (5 bases). Germline V gene sequence: CDR1 MNHEY, CDR2 SMNVEV (reference sequence). V dropped 1 base and J dropped 11 bases, with 11 bases sitting between them. The CDR3 has 12 residues. CDR3 DNA sequence: TGTGCCAGCAGTTTATTGGGGCAAGGGGCTTTCTTT. Translation: CASSLLGQGAFF.

This clonotype was seen a handful of times. V gene TRBV20-1 combines with J gene TRBJ1-3; 9 bases line up with TRBD1. CDR3 length: 16 amino acids. Looked up from germline, CDR1 is DFQATT and CDR2 is SNEGSKA (reference sequence). The trim removed 3 bases at V and 0 bases at J, leaving 6 bases unmatched. The DNA of the CDR3 is TGCAGTGCTAGGGTCCTGGGACAGGGCTCTGGAAACACCATATATTTT. Residues: CSARVLGQGSGNTIYF.

This clonotype was seen once. CDR3 protein: CATSDSAPGTYNEQFF. The CDR3 nucleotides read TGTGCCACCAGTGATTCCGCCCCGGGCACCTACAATGAGCAGTTCTTC. The chain couples TRBV24-1 to TRBJ2-1; D remains ambiguous. The CDR3 sequence is 16 residues long. Trimming took off 2 bases at V and 2 bases at J, with 12 bases between the two ends. CDR1 and CDR2 (germline): KGHDR, SFDVKD.

CDR3 in amino acids: CASSLSQAGNTEAFF. In DNA, the CDR3 is TGTGCCAGCAGCTTAAGTCAGGCCGGGAACACTGAAGCTTTCTTT. The chain carries TRBV7-9 and TRBJ1-1; D is ambiguous. Germline V gives CDR1 SEHNR, CDR2 FQNEAQ (reference sequence). The CDR3 loop spans 15 amino acids. V was pared by 2 bases and J by 1 base, with 11 bases between.

The V call is TRBV5-1, the J call TRBJ2-1; maybe TRBD2 (6 bases). Germline V gene lookup returns CDR1 SGHRS and CDR2 YFSETQ. Trimming took off 7 bases at V and 4 bases at J, with 12 bases between the two ends. The CDR3 is 13 residues long. The CDR3 loop is CASALGGYNEQFF. DNA of the CDR3: TGCGCCAGCGCACTAGGAGGGTACAATGAGCAGTTCTTC.